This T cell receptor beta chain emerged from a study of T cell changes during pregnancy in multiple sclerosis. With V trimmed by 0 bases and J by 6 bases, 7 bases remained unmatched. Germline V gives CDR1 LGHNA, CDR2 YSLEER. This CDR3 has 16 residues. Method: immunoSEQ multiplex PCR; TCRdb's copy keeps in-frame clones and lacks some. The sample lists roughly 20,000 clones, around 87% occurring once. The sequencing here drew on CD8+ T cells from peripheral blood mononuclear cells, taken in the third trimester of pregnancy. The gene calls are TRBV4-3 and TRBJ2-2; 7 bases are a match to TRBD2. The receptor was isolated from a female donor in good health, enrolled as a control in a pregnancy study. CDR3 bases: TGCGCCAGCAGCCAAGATCGGACTAGTAAGGCCGGGGAGCTGTTTTTT. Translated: CASSQDRTSKAGELFF.